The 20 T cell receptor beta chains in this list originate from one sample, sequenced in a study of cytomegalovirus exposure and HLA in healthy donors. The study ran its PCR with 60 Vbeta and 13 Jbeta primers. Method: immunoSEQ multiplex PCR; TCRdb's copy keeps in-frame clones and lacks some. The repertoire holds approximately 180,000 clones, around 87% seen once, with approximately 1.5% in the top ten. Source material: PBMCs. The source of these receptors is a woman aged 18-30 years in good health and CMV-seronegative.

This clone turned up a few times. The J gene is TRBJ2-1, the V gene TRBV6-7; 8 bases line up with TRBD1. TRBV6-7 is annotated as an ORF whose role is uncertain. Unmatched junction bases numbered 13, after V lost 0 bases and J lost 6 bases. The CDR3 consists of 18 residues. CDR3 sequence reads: CASSYSKGRGHGVNEQFF. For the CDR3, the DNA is TGTGCCAGCAGTTACTCGAAAGGCAGGGGGCATGGGGTCAATGAGCAGTTCTTC.

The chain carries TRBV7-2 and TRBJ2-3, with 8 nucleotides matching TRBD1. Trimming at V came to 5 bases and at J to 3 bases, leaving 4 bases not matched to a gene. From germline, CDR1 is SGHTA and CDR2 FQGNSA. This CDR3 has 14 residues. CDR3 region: CASSHNRGTDTQYF. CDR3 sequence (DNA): TGTGCCAGCAGCCATAACAGGGGGACAGATACGCAGTATTTT.

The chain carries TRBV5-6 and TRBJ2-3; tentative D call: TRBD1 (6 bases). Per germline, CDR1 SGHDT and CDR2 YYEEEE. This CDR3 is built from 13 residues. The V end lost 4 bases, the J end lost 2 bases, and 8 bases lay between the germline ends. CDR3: CASSRQVTDTQYF. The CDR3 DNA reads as TGTGCCAGCAGCCGACAGGTCACAGATACGCAGTATTTT.

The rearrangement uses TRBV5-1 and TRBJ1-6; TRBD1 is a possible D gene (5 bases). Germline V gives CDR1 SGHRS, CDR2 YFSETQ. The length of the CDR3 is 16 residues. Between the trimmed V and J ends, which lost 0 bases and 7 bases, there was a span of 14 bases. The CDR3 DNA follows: TGCGCCAGCAGCTTGGGTGAGGCAGGGTGGAATTCACCCCTCCACTTT. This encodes CASSLGEAGWNSPLHF.

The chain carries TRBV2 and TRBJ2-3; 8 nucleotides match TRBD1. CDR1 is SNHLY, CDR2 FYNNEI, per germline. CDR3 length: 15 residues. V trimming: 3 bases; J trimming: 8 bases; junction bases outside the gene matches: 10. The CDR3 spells CASSDGTGKAGTQYF. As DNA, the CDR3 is TGTGCCAGCAGTGACGGGACAGGCAAAGCGGGTACGCAGTATTTT.

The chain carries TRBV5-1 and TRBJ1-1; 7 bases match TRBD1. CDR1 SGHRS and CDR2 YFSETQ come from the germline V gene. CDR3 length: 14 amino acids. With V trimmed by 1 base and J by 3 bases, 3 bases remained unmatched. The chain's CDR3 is CASSLIQGDTEAFF. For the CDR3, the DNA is TGCGCCAGCAGCTTGATCCAGGGGGACACTGAAGCTTTCTTT.

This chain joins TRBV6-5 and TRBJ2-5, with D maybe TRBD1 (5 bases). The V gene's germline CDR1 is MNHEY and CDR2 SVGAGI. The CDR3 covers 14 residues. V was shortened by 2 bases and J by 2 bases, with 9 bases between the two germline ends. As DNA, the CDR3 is TGTGCCAGCAGTTACCAGGGAAGACAAGAGACCCAGTACTTC. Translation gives CASSYQGRQETQYF.

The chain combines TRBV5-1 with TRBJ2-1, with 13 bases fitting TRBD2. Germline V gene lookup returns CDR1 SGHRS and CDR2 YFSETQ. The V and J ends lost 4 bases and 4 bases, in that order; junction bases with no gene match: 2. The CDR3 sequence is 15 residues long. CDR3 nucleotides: TGCGCCAGCAGCGTACTAGCGGGAGGGTACAATGAGCAGTTCTTC. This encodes CASSVLAGGYNEQFF.

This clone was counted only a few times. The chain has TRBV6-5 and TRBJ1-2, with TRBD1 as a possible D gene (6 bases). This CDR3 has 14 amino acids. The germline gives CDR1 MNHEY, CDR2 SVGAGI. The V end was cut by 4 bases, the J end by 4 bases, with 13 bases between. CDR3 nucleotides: TGTGCCAGCAGTTGGGACAAAGAAAGCTATGGCTACACCTTC. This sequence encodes CASSWDKESYGYTF.

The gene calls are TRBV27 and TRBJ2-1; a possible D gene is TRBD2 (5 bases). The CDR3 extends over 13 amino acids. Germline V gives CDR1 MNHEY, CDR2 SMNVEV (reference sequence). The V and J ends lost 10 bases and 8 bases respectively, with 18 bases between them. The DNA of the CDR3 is TGTGCCACCCTCCTCCGCCACGGGGATGAGCAGTTCTTC. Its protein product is CATLLRHGDEQFF.

CDR3 in DNA: TGTGCCAGCAGCCAAGAGGCGAGGAGTGTTGAGCAGTTCTTC. This gives the protein CASSQEARSVEQFF. This chain joins TRBV4-2 and TRBJ2-1; the D is unclear. The CDR3 runs to 14 residues. V dropped 0 bases and J dropped 9 bases, with 12 bases sitting between them. Per germline, CDR1 LGHNA and CDR2 YNFKEQ.

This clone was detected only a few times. CDR3 in DNA: TGCGCCAGCAGCCAAGTTGGGAGGGGCTCTGGAAACACCATATATTTT. Translation gives CASSQVGRGSGNTIYF. V is TRBV4-1 and J is TRBJ1-3, with a tentative D call TRBD1 (5 bases). The CDR3 contains 16 residues. V lost 1 base and J 0 bases, leaving 10 bases between the germline ends. The germline V gene encodes CDR1 MGHRA and CDR2 YSYEKL.

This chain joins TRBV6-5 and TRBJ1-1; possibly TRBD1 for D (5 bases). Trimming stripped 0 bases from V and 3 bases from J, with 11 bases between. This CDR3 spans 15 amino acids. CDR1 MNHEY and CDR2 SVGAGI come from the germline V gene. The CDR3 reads CASSYSIRGDTEAFF. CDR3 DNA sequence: TGTGCCAGCAGTTACTCAATTCGGGGGGACACTGAAGCTTTCTTT.

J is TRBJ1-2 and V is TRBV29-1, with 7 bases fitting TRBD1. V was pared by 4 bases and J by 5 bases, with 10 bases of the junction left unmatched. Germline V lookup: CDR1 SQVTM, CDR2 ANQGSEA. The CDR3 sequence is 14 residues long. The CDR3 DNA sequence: TGCAGCGTTGTGGGGTGGCAGGGGGAGTATGGCTACACCTTC. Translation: CSVVGWQGEYGYTF.

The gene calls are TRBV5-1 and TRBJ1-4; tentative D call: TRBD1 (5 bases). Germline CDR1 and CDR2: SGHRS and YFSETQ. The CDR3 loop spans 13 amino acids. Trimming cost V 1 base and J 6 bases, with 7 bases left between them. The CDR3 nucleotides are TGCGCCAGCAGCTTGATGACAGATGAAAAACTGTTTTTT. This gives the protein CASSLMTDEKLFF.

In DNA, the CDR3 is TGCGCCAGCAGCCAAGATCGAGGGAGGGCCAGCGAGCAGTACTTC. Translated: CASSQDRGRASEQYF. V usage is TRBV4-3 and J usage is TRBJ2-7; 7 nucleotides line up with TRBD2. The CDR3 covers 15 residues. V was clipped by 0 bases and J by 6 bases; unmatched bases: 8. The V gene's germline CDR1 is LGHNA and CDR2 YSLEER.

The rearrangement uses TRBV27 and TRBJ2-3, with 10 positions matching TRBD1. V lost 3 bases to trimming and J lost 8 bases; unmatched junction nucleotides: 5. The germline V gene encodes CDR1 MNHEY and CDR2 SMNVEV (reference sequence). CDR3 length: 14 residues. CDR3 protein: CASSFRTGGVTQYF. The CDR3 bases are TGTGCCAGCAGTTTCCGGACAGGGGGTGTTACGCAGTATTTT.

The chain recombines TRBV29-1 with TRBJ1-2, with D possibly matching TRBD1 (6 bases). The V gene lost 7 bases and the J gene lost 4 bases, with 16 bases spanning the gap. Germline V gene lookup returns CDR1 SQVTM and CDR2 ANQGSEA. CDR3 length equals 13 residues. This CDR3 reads CSAAQQGFYGYTF. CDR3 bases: TGCAGCGCGGCCCAACAGGGTTTCTATGGCTACACCTTC. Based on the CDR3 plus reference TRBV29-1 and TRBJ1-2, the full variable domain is SAVISQKPSRDICQRGTSLTIQCQVDSQVTMMFWYRQQPGQSLTLIATANQGSEATYESGFVIDKFPISRPNLTFSTLTVSNMSPEDSSIYLCSAAQQGFYGYTFGSGTRLTVV.

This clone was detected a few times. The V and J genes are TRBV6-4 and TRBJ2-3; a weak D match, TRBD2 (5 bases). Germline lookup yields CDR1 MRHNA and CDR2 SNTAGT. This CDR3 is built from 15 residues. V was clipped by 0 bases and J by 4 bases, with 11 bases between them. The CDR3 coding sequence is TGTGCCAGCAGTGACTCGGCGGGTACCGCAGATACGCAGTATTTT. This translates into CASSDSAGTADTQYF.

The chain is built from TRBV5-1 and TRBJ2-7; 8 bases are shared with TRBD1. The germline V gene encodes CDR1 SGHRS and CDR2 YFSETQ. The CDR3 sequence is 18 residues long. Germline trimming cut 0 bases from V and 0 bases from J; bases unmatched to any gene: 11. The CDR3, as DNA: TGCGCCAGCAGCTTGGGGGGAGGCAGGGGGCTTCTCTCCTACGAGCAGTACTTC. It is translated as CASSLGGGRGLLSYEQYF.